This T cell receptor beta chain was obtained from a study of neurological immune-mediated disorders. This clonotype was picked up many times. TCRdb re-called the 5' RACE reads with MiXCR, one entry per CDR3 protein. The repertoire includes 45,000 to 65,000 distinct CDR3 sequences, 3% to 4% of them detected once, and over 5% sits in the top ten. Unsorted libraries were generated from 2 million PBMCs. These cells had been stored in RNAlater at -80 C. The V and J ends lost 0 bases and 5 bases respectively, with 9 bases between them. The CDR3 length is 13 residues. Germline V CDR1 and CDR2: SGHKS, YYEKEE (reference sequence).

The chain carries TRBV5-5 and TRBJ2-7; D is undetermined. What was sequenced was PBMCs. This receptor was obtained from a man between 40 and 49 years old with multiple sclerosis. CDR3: CASSLEGIHEQYF. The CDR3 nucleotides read TGTGCCAGCAGCTTGGAGGGTATCCACGAGCAGTACTTC.